Following are 24 T cell receptor beta chains from one sample sequenced in a study of T cells in Graves' hyperthyroidism and ophthalmopathy. Amplification targeted TCR beta CDR3 regions from RNA transcripts. HTBI primers were the set used in a first-round RT-PCR of the TCR CDR3. TCRdb reprocessed the multiplex PCR reads via MiXCR and lists one record per CDR3 protein. The sample has 500,000 to 650,000 distinct CDR3 sequences; 17% are singletons. Specimen: blood. The receptors here all came from a woman aged 18-29 years with Graves' ophthalmopathy.

This sequence joins TRBV7-3 and TRBJ2-1; the D gene could be TRBD1 or TRBD2 (5 bases each). The length of the CDR3 is 16 residues. Trimming shortened V by 1 base and J by 2 bases, and 12 bases separated the two germline ends. Germline assignment: CDR1 SGHTA and CDR2 FQGTGA. DNA of the CDR3: TGTGCCAGCAGCTTAAGTGTTGGGACGCCCTACAATGAGCAGTTCTTC. It encodes CASSLSVGTPYNEQFF.

This clonotype was observed many times. This chain joins TRBV20-1 and TRBJ2-3, with 9 bases that match TRBD2. V lost 5 bases to trimming and J lost 4 bases; unmatched junction nucleotides: 10. CDR1 DFQATT and CDR2 SNEGSKA come from the germline V gene (reference sequence). The CDR3 length is 15 residues. As DNA, the CDR3 is TGCAGTGCTCTCCCTGGTAGCGGGAGAGCAGATACGCAGTATTTT. Translating gives CSALPGSGRADTQYF.

The genes are TRBV19 and TRBJ1-2, with 9 bases matching TRBD1. From germline, CDR1 is LNHDA and CDR2 SQIVND (reference sequence). V trimming: 3 bases; J trimming: 4 bases; junction bases outside the gene matches: 6. The CDR3 is 15 residues long. The CDR3 sequence: CASSMTGGGGYGYTF. CDR3 nucleotide sequence: TGTGCCAGTAGTATGACAGGGGGTGGCGGCTATGGCTACACCTTC.

This clonotype was seen ten or more times. The chain carries TRBV24-1 and TRBJ2-1, with 7 nucleotides matching TRBD1. CDR3 length: 17 amino acids. Germline CDR1 reads KGHDR; CDR2 reads SFDVKD. V shed 4 bases, J shed 2 bases, and the junction held 10 bases outside the gene matches. The CDR3 region is CATSEGKRGGPYNEQFF. The CDR3 DNA follows: TGTGCCACCAGTGAGGGAAAGAGAGGGGGCCCCTACAATGAGCAGTTCTTC.

V is TRBV20-1 and J is TRBJ2-5; 12 nucleotides align to TRBD2. V trimming: 6 bases; J trimming: 5 bases; junction bases outside the gene matches: 4. There are 13 residues in the CDR3. Germline CDR1 DFQATT, CDR2 SNEGSKA (reference sequence). CDR3 coding DNA: TGCAGTGCGGCTAGCGGGGGGGTGGAGACCCAGTACTTC. Protein sequence: CSAASGGVETQYF.

This clonotype was detected many times. The V gene is TRBV3-1, the J gene TRBJ1-1; 8 bases agree with TRBD1. Trimming cost V 7 bases and J 4 bases; bases outside gene matches: 5. Germline V gives CDR1 LGHDT, CDR2 YNNKEL (reference sequence). This CDR3 region has 13 residues. CDR3 nucleotide sequence: TGTGCCAGCAACGGACAGGGCAGCACTGAAGCTTTCTTT. Translating it yields CASNGQGSTEAFF.

This clonotype was seen only a few times. The chain uses TRBV29-1 and TRBJ1-1; no reliable D call. V was shortened by 3 bases and J by 1 base, with 9 bases between the two germline ends. Germline V lookup: CDR1 SQVTM, CDR2 ANQGSEA. The CDR3 is made up of 13 amino acids. In nucleotides, the CDR3 is TGCAGCGTTGATCAACAGTGGAACACTGAAGCTTTCTTT. Translation: CSVDQQWNTEAFF. Filled out from reference TRBV29-1 and TRBJ1-1, the complete variable domain reads SAVISQKPSRDICQRGTSLTIQCQVDSQVTMMFWYRQQPGQSLTLIATANQGSEATYESGFVIDKFPISRPNLTFSTLTVSNMSPEDSSIYLCSVDQQWNTEAFFGQGTRLTVV.

This clonotype occurred a few times. The chain is built from TRBV6-5 and TRBJ2-7; TRBD2 agrees at 11 bases. This CDR3 is built from 21 residues. After removal of 3 bases from V and 6 bases from J, the junction contained 25 bases not matched to a gene. Germline CDR1 is MNHEY and CDR2 is SVGAGI. The CDR3, as DNA: TGTGCCAGCAGTTATAGGGAACGACTAGCGGGACCCCTGGTCCTCCACCGCGAGCAGTACTTC. This encodes CASSYRERLAGPLVLHREQYF.

This clonotype was seen a few times. The chain is built from TRBV13 and TRBJ2-5, with no clear D. This CDR3 is built from 13 residues. Per the germline V gene, CDR1 is PRHDT and CDR2 is FYEKMQ (reference sequence). Trimming shortened V by 4 bases and J by 5 bases, and 11 bases separated the two germline ends. CDR3 bases: TGTGCCAGCAGCTCCTTCCCCTCGGAGACCCAGTACTTC. Encoded protein: CASSSFPSETQYF.

V and J are TRBV6-5 and TRBJ1-4; D is uncertain. The germline V and J ends were trimmed by 2 bases and 14 bases, with 21 bases remaining between them. This CDR3 is built from 15 residues. Germline-derived CDR1 and CDR2 are MNHEY and SVGAGI. CDR3 residues: CASSYKSSKRSVLFF. In nucleotides, the CDR3 is TGTGCCAGCAGTTACAAGTCGAGCAAAAGGAGTGTCCTGTTTTTT.

This clonotype was counted a single time. The J gene is TRBJ2-5, the V gene TRBV14; D unclear. The CDR3 covers 15 residues. Trimming left V 0 bases short and J 5 bases short, with 13 bases between. CDR1 and CDR2 (germline): SGHDN, FVKESK. The CDR3: CASSQDREYLETQYF. The DNA for the CDR3 is TGTGCCAGCAGCCAAGATCGTGAGTACTTGGAGACCCAGTACTTC.

This clonotype was seen many times. This sequence joins TRBV28 and TRBJ2-7; maybe TRBD2 (5 bases). Germline V CDR1 and CDR2: MDHEN, SYDVKM. V lost 6 bases, J lost 1 base, and 7 bases lay in between. The CDR3 length is 12 residues. In nucleotides, the CDR3 is TGTGCCAGCAGCGAGGGTTCCTACGAGCAGTACTTC. The encoded protein is CASSEGSYEQYF.

This clonotype has only a few counts. The rearrangement joins TRBV6-1 to TRBJ2-3; unclear D gene. In germline, CDR1 is MNHNS, CDR2 SASEGT. Trimming took 4 bases from V and 2 from J, leaving 7 bases between them. This CDR3 is built from 13 residues. CDR3 DNA sequence: TGTGCCAGCAGTGCCCTCACCACAGATACGCAGTATTTT. This gives the protein CASSALTTDTQYF.

This clonotype was counted only a few times. V usage is TRBV19 and J usage is TRBJ1-1, with a weak D call TRBD1 (6 bases). V was pared by 2 bases and J by 2 bases, with 9 bases between. From germline, CDR1 is LNHDA and CDR2 SQIVND (reference sequence). CDR3 length equals 14 residues. The CDR3 sequence is CASSIRTANTEAFF. As DNA, the CDR3 is TGTGCCAGTAGTATACGGACAGCTAACACTGAAGCTTTCTTT.

The chain employs TRBV30 and TRBJ2-7; no firm D call. In germline, CDR1 is GTSNPN, CDR2 SVGIG (reference sequence). V lost 0 bases, J lost 0 bases, and 12 bases lay in between. The CDR3 consists of 15 residues. CDR3 amino acids: CAWSVPGASSYEQYF. CDR3 sequence (DNA): TGTGCCTGGAGTGTACCCGGTGCTAGCTCCTACGAGCAGTACTTC.

This clonotype was picked up one time. The genes are TRBV19 and TRBJ1-4, with 8 positions matching TRBD1. The junction had 8 bases not matched to a gene; V was cut back by 9 bases and J by 8 bases. Germline CDR1 LNHDA, CDR2 SQIVND (reference sequence). The CDR3 sequence is 13 residues long. CDR3 in amino acids: CASQGAREEKLFF. Written as DNA, the CDR3 is TGTGCCAGCCAGGGGGCGCGGGAGGAAAAACTGTTTTTT. Using reference TRBV19 and TRBJ1-4 for the parts outside the CDR3, the full variable domain is DGGITQSPKYLFRKEGQNVTLSCEQNLNHDAMYWYRQDPGQGLRLIYYSQIVNDFQKGDIAEGYSVSREKKESFPLTVTSAQKNPTAFYLCASQGAREEKLFFGSGTQLSVL.

The chain is built from TRBV7-6 and TRBJ2-2, with 7 bases fitting TRBD1. Looked up from germline, CDR1 is SGHVS and CDR2 is FNYEAQ. The CDR3 length is 14 residues. V was clipped by 5 bases and J by 7 bases; unmatched bases: 7. The CDR3 protein is CASSKNRGGGELFF. CDR3 bases: TGTGCCAGCAGCAAAAACAGGGGTGGCGGGGAGCTGTTTTTT.

This clonotype showed up many times. The chain uses TRBV7-9 and TRBJ2-1; possible D gene TRBD2, 7 bases. Germline V gene data show CDR1 as SEHNR and CDR2 as FQNEAQ (reference sequence). CDR3 length equals 17 residues. V was cut by 5 bases and J by 2 bases, with 19 bases left in between. The CDR3 region is CASSPSGDGGPYNEQFF. The CDR3 nucleotides are TGTGCCAGCAGCCCTTCCGGCGACGGGGGGCCCTACAATGAGCAGTTCTTC.

On this clonotype: One end of the junction varies from germline; a read error may be responsible. The chain uses TRBV6-2 or TRBV6-3 and TRBJ2-3; D tentatively fits TRBD1 or TRBD2 (5 bases each). CDR1 is MNHEY, CDR2 SVGEGT, per germline. This CDR3 has 17 amino acids. The CDR3 is CASSGYSGTGSTDTRYF. As DNA, the CDR3 is TGTGCCAGCAGTGGCTACTCCGGGACGGGGAGCACAGATACGCGGTATTTT.

Remarks on this clonotype: The junction departs from germline at one end; a sequencing error may be responsible. V gene TRBV7-9 combines with J gene TRBJ2-7, with D perhaps TRBD1 (7 bases). Germline loops: CDR1 SEHNR, CDR2 FQNEAQ (reference sequence). The CDR3 covers 13 residues. The CDR3 loop reads CAGSRGTDYEQYF. As DNA, the CDR3 is TGTGCCGGCAGTCGCGGGACAGACTACGAGCAGTACTTC.

Many counts were recorded for this clonotype. The chain uses TRBV28 and TRBJ1-1; D uncertain. V lost 6 bases and J 0 bases, leaving 14 bases between the germline ends. The length of the CDR3 is 15 residues. Germline lookup yields CDR1 MDHEN and CDR2 SYDVKM. The CDR3, as DNA: TGTGCCAGCAGCCTACCCCCGCAAGTGAACACTGAAGCTTTCTTT. Amino acid sequence: CASSLPPQVNTEAFF.

Only a few counts were recorded for this clonotype. One junction end disagrees with the germline gene, perhaps due to a read error. The V call is TRBV6-4, the J call TRBJ2-1, with D possibly being TRBD2 (6 bases). The V gene's germline CDR1 is MRHNA and CDR2 SNTAGT. The CDR3 covers 15 residues. The CDR3 DNA is TGTGCCAGCAGTGACGAGGGAGGTTCCTCCAATGAGCAGTTCTTC. Translating it yields CASSDEGGSSNEQFF.

A word on this clonotype: A single base separates this from a much larger clone, so it may be a read error. The chain employs TRBV11-2 and TRBJ1-2; D perhaps matches TRBD1 (5 bases). CDR1 is SGHAT, CDR2 FQNNGV, per germline. This CDR3 contains 14 residues. The chain's CDR3 is CTSKLIGGDYGYTF. In DNA, the CDR3 is TGTACCAGCAAACTAATCGGGGGTGACTATGGCTACACCTTC.

This clonotype was seen at least ten times. The chain links TRBV6-1 to TRBJ1-5; D uncertain. The ends were cut back, 4 bases at V and 5 bases at J, with 18 bases in the middle. The CDR3 covers 16 residues. Germline CDR1 reads MNHNS; CDR2 reads SASEGT. CDR3 sequence reads: CASSGLGSGSDQPQHF. CDR3 DNA: TGTGCCAGCAGTGGTCTGGGGAGTGGTTCCGATCAGCCCCAGCATTTT.